The clone carrying this T cell receptor beta chain appeared a single time. J lost 1 base, V lost 7 bases, and 8 bases had no gene match. The germline gives CDR1 MDHEN, CDR2 SYDVKM. The CDR3 loop spans 16 amino acids. Authors' analysis steps: Counts of nucleated cells, estimated from reference gene primer amplification, were obtained. The protocol was immunoSEQ multiplex PCR, while the TCRdb copy is restricted to in-frame clones and leaves out a portion. V and J calls and clone size are those listed in that table; D and trimming were worked out from the DNA. Altogether more than 95,000 clones are present, 88% being singletons, with the ten largest covering approximately 3.7%. These data are taken from a study of blood T cell repertoires in COVID-19. Study-level information: The samples span acute and convalescent COVID-19 from the United States, Italy and Spain. T cells, B-cell-depleted T cells, or PBMCs provided the cDNA or gDNA that served as material.

Sequencing used peripheral blood. This receptor was obtained from a human donor in a cohort sampled during active COVID-19. This sequence joins TRBV28 and TRBJ1-2; TRBD1 aligns across 11 bases. In nucleotides, the CDR3 is TGTGCCAGCAATTCTAAGGGGACAGGGGGTAACTATGGCTACACCTTC. Encoded protein: CASNSKGTGGNYGYTF.